This passage covers 15 T cell receptor beta chains from one sample sequenced in a study of CD8+ T cells in alopecia areata. Reverse transcribed after extraction, RNA yielded cDNA as the sequencing template. TCRdb keeps only in-frame clones here, not all; method: immunoSEQ multiplex PCR. The top ten clones hold 10% to 12% of a sample with 150,000 or so clones, less than 80% of them seen once. This sample comprised CD8+ T cells sorted from blood, obtained at week 0. Receptors originate from a human donor with alopecia areata.

V gene TRBV4-1 combines with J gene TRBJ2-7, with TRBD2 as a possible D gene (6 bases). CDR3 length: 13 residues. Germline V gives CDR1 MGHRA, CDR2 YSYEKL. The V gene lost 3 bases and the J gene lost 2 bases, with 8 bases spanning the gap. CDR3 sequence reads: CASSHGGAYEQYF. The DNA of the CDR3 is TGCGCCAGCAGCCACGGAGGGGCCTACGAGCAGTACTTC.

This sequence joins TRBV11-2 and TRBJ2-7; TRBD2 matches 11 bases. Germline V gene lookup returns CDR1 SGHAT and CDR2 FQNNGV. The CDR3 has 12 amino acids. V was clipped by 8 bases and J by 6 bases; unmatched bases: 3. The CDR3 loop reads CASVGLAGEQYF. The CDR3 coding sequence is TGTGCCAGCGTCGGACTAGCGGGCGAGCAGTACTTC.

The V call is TRBV7-8, the J call TRBJ2-7; D unclear. The CDR3 runs to 15 residues. CDR1 SGHVS and CDR2 FQNEAQ come from the germline V gene. The V and J ends lost 4 bases and 4 bases respectively, with 17 bases between them. CDR3 in amino acids: CASSYQPNEEYEQYF. Here the CDR3 DNA reads TGTGCCAGCAGCTATCAGCCAAACGAAGAGTACGAGCAGTACTTC.

The chain carries TRBV13 and TRBJ1-4; D uncertain. The V end was cut by 4 bases, the J end by 7 bases, with 10 bases between. The CDR3 runs to 13 residues. In germline, CDR1 is PRHDT, CDR2 FYEKMQ (reference sequence). The CDR3 here is CASSYSSGEKLFF. CDR3 nucleotide sequence: TGTGCCAGCAGCTATTCGTCCGGTGAAAAACTGTTTTTT.

This chain uses TRBV6-5 with TRBJ1-5; the D is unclear. There are 14 residues in the CDR3. With 2 bases removed from V and 7 bases from J, the gap between germline ends came to 12 bases. Per germline, CDR1 MNHEY and CDR2 SVGAGI. The CDR3 region has the DNA TGTGCCAGCAGTTACGGGAGGGTTGGCCAGCCCCAGCATTTT. Encoded protein: CASSYGRVGQPQHF.

The chain recombines TRBV13 with TRBJ1-6; no definite D call. V was cut by 0 bases and J by 5 bases, with 8 bases left in between. Germline V gene data show CDR1 as PRHDT and CDR2 as FYEKMQ (reference sequence). The CDR3 extends over 15 amino acids. The CDR3 region is CASSLGPRDNSPLHF. CDR3 DNA: TGTGCCAGCAGCTTAGGCCCCCGGGATAATTCACCCCTCCACTTT.

This clone was seen more than once but under ten times. This chain links TRBV4-2 with TRBJ2-5; 11 bases align to TRBD2. The CDR3 covers 17 residues. The germline V gene has CDR1 LGHNA and CDR2 YNFKEQ. V trimming: 0 bases; J trimming: 4 bases; junction bases outside the gene matches: 7. As DNA, the CDR3 is TGTGCCAGCAGCCAAGATCTGGGACTAGCGGTCGGAGAGACCCAGTACTTC. This codes for CASSQDLGLAVGETQYF.

The chain links TRBV13 to TRBJ2-3; TRBD2 aligns across 8 bases. V lost 5 bases to trimming and J lost 1 base; unmatched junction nucleotides: 2. Looked up from germline, CDR1 is PRHDT and CDR2 is FYEKMQ (reference sequence). This CDR3 region has 14 residues. The DNA for the CDR3 is TGTGCCAGCAGCAGTAGCGGGGGCACAGATACGCAGTATTTT. This translates into CASSSSGGTDTQYF.

This chain joins TRBV29-1 and TRBJ1-2; a weak D match, TRBD1 (6 bases). CDR3 length: 13 amino acids. Trimming shortened V by 3 bases and J by 4 bases, and 12 bases separated the two germline ends. Germline V CDR1 and CDR2: SQVTM, ANQGSEA. CDR3 amino acids: CSVERTDSYGYTF. The CDR3 DNA reads TGCAGCGTTGAGAGGACAGATAGCTATGGCTACACCTTC.

The chain employs TRBV11-3 and TRBJ2-1; the D is unclear. This CDR3 region has 16 residues. Germline V gene sequence: CDR1 SGHNT, CDR2 YENEEA. V dropped 0 bases and J dropped 5 bases, with 14 bases sitting between them. The chain's CDR3 is CASSLDARRWNNEQFF. For the CDR3, the DNA is TGTGCCAGCAGCTTAGATGCTAGAAGATGGAACAATGAGCAGTTCTTC.

For the CDR3, the DNA is TGTGCCAGCAGCCAAGCGTGGGGGTACTATGGCTACACCTTC. As protein: CASSQAWGYYGYTF. V and J are TRBV14 and TRBJ1-2, with D maybe TRBD1 (5 bases). The ends were cut back, 1 base at V and 3 bases at J, with 9 bases in the middle. The CDR3 contains 14 residues. Germline loops: CDR1 SGHDN, CDR2 FVKESK.

This chain links TRBV6-6 with TRBJ2-4, with D possibly TRBD2 on 7 matching bases. The CDR3 totals 16 residues. Trimming left V 7 bases short and J 0 bases short, with 16 bases between. Germline V gene sequence: CDR1 MNHNY, CDR2 SVGAGI (reference sequence). CDR3 in DNA: TGTGCCAGCACTGCCTCGGGGGGCATAGCCAAAAACATTCAGTACTTC. It translates to CASTASGGIAKNIQYF.

This clone appeared once. The chain carries TRBV7-2 and TRBJ2-7, with 8 bases fitting TRBD2. The germline CDR1 and CDR2 sequences are SGHTA and FQGNSA. Trimming cost V 5 bases and J 2 bases; bases outside gene matches: 8. The length of the CDR3 is 15 residues. CDR3 sequence: CASSPYLAGTYEQYF. The CDR3, as DNA: TGTGCCAGCAGCCCTTATTTAGCGGGAACCTACGAGCAGTACTTC.

V and J are TRBV23-1 and TRBJ1-5, with 7 bases fitting TRBD1. TRBV23-1 has ORF status, its function being uncertain. This CDR3 has 15 residues. V shed 4 bases, J shed 6 bases, and the junction held 9 bases outside the gene matches. Written as DNA, the CDR3 is TGCGCCAGCAGTCCGGGGGGGCAGGGGGTTCAGCCCCAGCATTTT. Its translation is CASSPGGQGVQPQHF.

This clone showed up just a few times. This chain links TRBV13 with TRBJ1-6; tentative D call: TRBD1 (6 bases). The CDR3 length is 16 residues. Germline CDR1 reads PRHDT; CDR2 reads FYEKMQ (reference sequence). Between the trimmed V and J ends, which lost 5 bases and 0 bases, there was a span of 11 bases. The chain's CDR3 is CASSGGQDSYNSPLHF. In nucleotides, the CDR3 is TGTGCCAGCAGCGGGGGGCAAGACTCCTATAATTCACCCCTCCACTTT.